This record concerns one T cell receptor (beta chain) sequence. Its target is not known. Extracted RNA was reverse transcribed into cDNA, the sequencing template. The table came from immunoSEQ multiplex PCR; TCRdb's copy has only in-frame clones and leaves some out. This table holds about 220,000 clones, around three fifths found once. The sample comes from a study of CD8+ T cells in alopecia areata. After removal of 6 bases from V and 9 bases from J, the junction contained 4 bases not matched to a gene. The CDR3 runs 12 residues. The germline V gene encodes CDR1 MNHEY and CDR2 SVGAGI. Treatment of the sample: oral pan-JAK inhibitor, 5-10 mg twice daily. The study, taken as a whole, reports: Higher clonality than in normal scalp was seen in lesional scalp, especially alopecia totalis/universalis. A great number of expanded lesional clones endured in scalp and blood during tofacitinib.

The sequence was collected from a human donor with alopecia areata. The genes are TRBV6-5 and TRBJ2-1; 8 nucleotides agree with TRBD2. The sample was CD4+ T cells sorted from blood, taken at week 4, from a patient treated with tofacitinib. CDR3 DNA: TGTGCCAGCAGCAGGACTAGCAGTGAGCAGTTCTTC. This gives the protein CASSRTSSEQFF.